The rows below give T cell receptor beta chains drawn from one sample of a study of blood T cell repertoires in COVID-19. TCRdb keeps only in-frame clones here, not all; method: immunoSEQ multiplex PCR. The profile shows over 120,000 clones, around 84% of them singletons. Sequencing used peripheral blood. Receptors were obtained from a man in his 60s with active or convalescent COVID-19. Both conserved end residues are part of each CDR3. Each record gives: clone size, J gene, V gene, D gene, CDR3 protein, CDR3 DNA. D genes are given only for firm matches. Expanded clones get a size class; other rows say once, few or many, or leave the size out.

clone size: -
J gene: TRBJ1-2
V gene: TRBV19
D gene: -
CDR3 protein: CASSALDSLQPYGYTF
CDR3 DNA: TGTGCCAGTAGTGCCCTGGACAGCCTACAACCCTATGGCTACACCTTC

clone size: -
J gene: TRBJ2-1
V gene: TRBV6-5
D gene: -
CDR3 protein: CASSYSFLAQKNEQFF
CDR3 DNA: TGTGCCAGTAGTTACTCGTTCCTAGCTCAAAAAAATGAGCAGTTCTTC

clone size: -
J gene: TRBJ2-3
V gene: TRBV4-3
D gene: TRBD2
CDR3 protein: CASSQGRLAGGFDTQYF
CDR3 DNA: TGCGCCAGCAGCCAAGGACGACTAGCGGGGGGGTTCGATACGCAGTATTTT

clone size: -
J gene: TRBJ2-1
V gene: TRBV3-1/TRBV3-2
D gene: TRBD2
CDR3 protein: CASTPNPSGGDNEQFF
CDR3 DNA: TGTGCCAGCACCCCGAACCCTAGCGGGGGGGACAATGAGCAGTTCTTC

clone size: -
J gene: TRBJ2-2
V gene: TRBV5-4
D gene: -
CDR3 protein: CASSSSPGYTGELFF
CDR3 DNA: TGTGCCAGCAGCTCATCGCCCGGGTACACCGGGGAGCTGTTTTTT

clone size: few
J gene: TRBJ1-5
V gene: TRBV27
D gene: -
CDR3 protein: CASSFGGNQPQHF
CDR3 DNA: TGTGCCAGCAGTTTCGGGGGGAATCAGCCCCAGCATTTT

clone size: -
J gene: TRBJ1-2
V gene: TRBV11-3
D gene: -
CDR3 protein: CASSLGGGDYGYTF
CDR3 DNA: TGTGCCAGCAGCCTGGGTGGTGGAGACTATGGCTACACCTTC

clone size: -
J gene: TRBJ2-5
V gene: TRBV7-2
D gene: -
CDR3 protein: CASSPSRGETQYF
CDR3 DNA: TGTGCCAGCAGTCCGTCGCGCGGAGAGACCCAGTACTTC

clone size: -
J gene: TRBJ1-2
V gene: TRBV13
D gene: -
CDR3 protein: CASSFGQLRDYGYTF
CDR3 DNA: TGTGCCAGCAGCTTCGGACAGCTTCGGGACTATGGCTACACCTTC

clone size: few
J gene: TRBJ2-3
V gene: TRBV3-1/TRBV3-2
D gene: -
CDR3 protein: CASSQPVRTDTQYF
CDR3 DNA: TGTGCCAGCAGCCAACCGGTTCGCACAGATACGCAGTATTTT

clone size: -
J gene: TRBJ1-1
V gene: TRBV19
D gene: TRBD1
CDR3 protein: CASSFDRGVNTEAFF
CDR3 DNA: TGTGCCAGTAGCTTCGACAGGGGCGTTAACACTGAAGCTTTCTTT

clone size: -
J gene: TRBJ2-1
V gene: TRBV7-9
D gene: TRBD1
CDR3 protein: CASSQQTGDYNEQFF
CDR3 DNA: TGTGCCAGCAGCCAACAGACAGGGGACTACAATGAGCAGTTCTTC

clone size: -
J gene: TRBJ2-7
V gene: TRBV2
D gene: -
CDR3 protein: CASRLGRTTLLDF
CDR3 DNA: TGTGCCAGCAGATTAGGCAGAACAACCTTACTAGACTTC

clone size: many
J gene: TRBJ2-7
V gene: TRBV5-1
D gene: TRBD1
CDR3 protein: CASSFLGTGGVNYEQYF
CDR3 DNA: TGCGCCAGCAGCTTCTTAGGGACAGGCGGAGTAAACTACGAGCAGTACTTC

clone size: -
J gene: TRBJ2-3
V gene: TRBV18
D gene: -
CDR3 protein: CASSPVYSQTTDTQYF
CDR3 DNA: TGTGCCAGCTCACCAGTCTACAGCCAGACCACAGATACGCAGTATTTT

clone size: -
J gene: TRBJ1-2
V gene: TRBV7-2
D gene: -
CDR3 protein: CASSLLSGLDYGYTF
CDR3 DNA: TGTGCCAGCAGCTTACTCTCTGGGCTGGACTATGGCTACACCTTC

clone size: -
J gene: TRBJ2-1
V gene: TRBV24-1
D gene: TRBD1
CDR3 protein: CATSDPDRVNEQFF
CDR3 DNA: TGTGCCACCAGTGACCCGGACAGGGTCAATGAGCAGTTCTTC

clone size: -
J gene: TRBJ1-2
V gene: TRBV9
D gene: TRBD1
CDR3 protein: CASSVSRGPGYGYTF
CDR3 DNA: TGTGCCAGCAGCGTATCAAGGGGGCCGGGCTATGGCTACACCTTC

clone size: -
J gene: TRBJ2-1
V gene: TRBV27
D gene: TRBD2
CDR3 protein: CASGQLAVGVNEQFF
CDR3 DNA: TGTGCCAGCGGCCAACTAGCGGTCGGGGTCAATGAGCAGTTCTTC

clone size: -
J gene: TRBJ2-3
V gene: TRBV15
D gene: TRBD2
CDR3 protein: CATSSRLAGDKGLATDTQYF
CDR3 DNA: TGTGCCACCAGCAGTAGACTAGCGGGAGATAAGGGGCTAGCGACAGATACGCAGTATTTT

clone size: -
J gene: TRBJ1-1
V gene: TRBV11-3
D gene: TRBD1
CDR3 protein: CASSPGQGEAEAFF
CDR3 DNA: TGTGCCAGCAGCCCAGGACAGGGAGAGGCTGAAGCTTTCTTT

clone size: -
J gene: TRBJ1-1
V gene: TRBV18
D gene: -
CDR3 protein: CASSPQAQGTGWTEAFF
CDR3 DNA: TGTGCCAGCTCACCACAGGCCCAGGGGACGGGGTGGACTGAAGCTTTCTTT

clone size: -
J gene: TRBJ2-1
V gene: TRBV27
D gene: TRBD1
CDR3 protein: CASSFFVTGGYNEQFF
CDR3 DNA: TGTGCCAGCAGTTTCTTTGTGACAGGGGGTTACAATGAGCAGTTCTTC

clone size: -
J gene: TRBJ2-1
V gene: TRBV6-2/TRBV6-3
D gene: TRBD1
CDR3 protein: CASSWVSGQGYNEQFF
CDR3 DNA: TGTGCCAGCAGTTGGGTGTCTGGACAGGGATACAATGAGCAGTTCTTC

clone size: -
J gene: TRBJ2-5
V gene: TRBV9
D gene: TRBD2
CDR3 protein: CASSGSGGLAGGPETQYF
CDR3 DNA: TGTGCCAGCAGCGGTAGCGGGGGACTAGCGGGGGGGCCTGAGACCCAGTACTTC

clone size: -
J gene: TRBJ1-5
V gene: TRBV7-9
D gene: -
CDR3 protein: CASSLNGSPNQPQHF
CDR3 DNA: TGTGCCAGCAGCTTAAACGGGTCACCCAATCAGCCCCAGCATTTT

clone size: once
J gene: TRBJ2-5
V gene: TRBV10-1
D gene: TRBD2
CDR3 protein: CASSERSGSGETQYF
CDR3 DNA: TGCGCCAGCAGTGAGAGAAGCGGGAGTGGGGAGACCCAGTACTTC

clone size: -
J gene: TRBJ1-5
V gene: TRBV7-2
D gene: -
CDR3 protein: CASSPSNQPQHF
CDR3 DNA: TGTGCCAGCAGCCCAAGCAATCAGCCCCAGCATTTT

clone size: -
J gene: TRBJ1-1
V gene: TRBV12-3/TRBV12-4
D gene: -
CDR3 protein: CASRYQVNTEAFF
CDR3 DNA: TGTGCCAGCAGGTATCAGGTGAACACTGAAGCTTTCTTT

clone size: -
J gene: TRBJ1-6
V gene: TRBV7-2
D gene: TRBD1
CDR3 protein: CASSLGGGGQGRTPLHF
CDR3 DNA: TGTGCCAGCAGCTTAGGGGGCGGGGGACAGGGGAGGACACCCCTCCACTTT

clone size: few
J gene: TRBJ1-1
V gene: TRBV18
D gene: TRBD1
CDR3 protein: CASSQGASGTEAFF
CDR3 DNA: TGTGCCAGCTCGCAGGGGGCATCGGGGACTGAAGCTTTCTTT

clone size: -
J gene: TRBJ1-1
V gene: TRBV18
D gene: -
CDR3 protein: CASSPGRDGTEAFF
CDR3 DNA: TGTGCCAGCTCACCGGGGCGGGACGGGACTGAAGCTTTCTTT

clone size: -
J gene: TRBJ1-2
V gene: TRBV6-5
D gene: -
CDR3 protein: CASSYSNNRFYGYTF
CDR3 DNA: TGTGCCAGCAGTTACTCGAATAACAGATTCTATGGCTACACCTTC

clone size: -
J gene: TRBJ2-2
V gene: TRBV18
D gene: TRBD1
CDR3 protein: CASSLDGQGVIRAGELFF
CDR3 DNA: TGTGCCAGCTCACTCGACGGGCAGGGGGTGATTCGCGCCGGGGAGCTGTTTTTT

clone size: -
J gene: TRBJ1-5
V gene: TRBV6-2/TRBV6-3
D gene: -
CDR3 protein: CASSYPRVGQPQHF
CDR3 DNA: TGTGCCAGCAGTTACCCGCGGGTAGGACAGCCCCAGCATTTT

clone size: -
J gene: TRBJ2-7
V gene: TRBV5-6
D gene: TRBD1
CDR3 protein: CASSGQGGEQYF
CDR3 DNA: TGTGCCAGCAGCGGACAGGGAGGCGAGCAGTACTTC

clone size: -
J gene: TRBJ2-3
V gene: TRBV11-2
D gene: -
CDR3 protein: CASSLSGTDTQYF
CDR3 DNA: TGTGCCAGCAGCTTATCCGGCACAGATACGCAGTATTTT

clone size: -
J gene: TRBJ2-1
V gene: TRBV10-1
D gene: -
CDR3 protein: CASSEAEGGVGFF
CDR3 DNA: TGCGCCAGCAGTGAAGCGGAGGGCGGAGTGGGGTTCTTC

clone size: -
J gene: TRBJ2-7
V gene: TRBV5-6
D gene: -
CDR3 protein: CASTNGDTRAYEQYF
CDR3 DNA: TGTGCCAGCACAAACGGGGACACGCGAGCCTACGAGCAGTACTTC

clone size: -
J gene: TRBJ2-1
V gene: TRBV11-3
D gene: -
CDR3 protein: CASSFPVDNEQFF
CDR3 DNA: TGTGCCAGCAGCTTCCCAGTTGACAATGAGCAGTTCTTC

clone size: -
J gene: TRBJ1-5
V gene: TRBV4-3
D gene: -
CDR3 protein: CASSQDGHINQPQHF
CDR3 DNA: TGCGCCAGCAGCCAAGATGGTCACATCAATCAGCCCCAGCATTTT

clone size: once
J gene: TRBJ2-6
V gene: TRBV7-2
D gene: -
CDR3 protein: CASSLAGANVLTF
CDR3 DNA: TGTGCCAGCAGCTTGGCCGGGGCCAACGTCCTGACTTTC

clone size: -
J gene: TRBJ2-2
V gene: TRBV18
D gene: -
CDR3 protein: CASSRANTGELFF
CDR3 DNA: TGTGCCAGCTCTCGAGCGAACACCGGGGAGCTGTTTTTT

clone size: -
J gene: TRBJ2-1
V gene: TRBV2
D gene: TRBD2
CDR3 protein: CASSDGAGASYNEQFF
CDR3 DNA: TGTGCCAGCAGTGACGGGGCGGGAGCCTCCTACAATGAGCAGTTCTTC

clone size: -
J gene: TRBJ1-1
V gene: TRBV5-1
D gene: -
CDR3 protein: CASSWTASRGNTEAFF
CDR3 DNA: TGCGCCAGCAGCTGGACAGCTAGCAGAGGTAACACTGAAGCTTTCTTT

clone size: -
J gene: TRBJ2-4
V gene: TRBV6-1
D gene: TRBD2
CDR3 protein: CASSDSGGPKNIQYF
CDR3 DNA: TGTGCCAGCAGTGATTCGGGGGGGCCAAAAAACATTCAGTACTTC

clone size: -
J gene: TRBJ1-5
V gene: TRBV4-1
D gene: -
CDR3 protein: CASSQSEQAISNQPQHF
CDR3 DNA: TGCGCCAGCAGCCAGTCAGAACAGGCGATTAGCAATCAGCCCCAGCATTTT

clone size: -
J gene: TRBJ1-3
V gene: TRBV5-1
D gene: -
CDR3 protein: CASSSLPRAGNTIYF
CDR3 DNA: TGCGCCAGCAGCTCCCTCCCCAGGGCTGGAAACACCATATATTTT

clone size: once
J gene: TRBJ2-6
V gene: TRBV18
D gene: TRBD1
CDR3 protein: CASSPGTGLSGANVLTF
CDR3 DNA: TGTGCCAGCTCACCCGGGACAGGGCTATCTGGGGCCAACGTCCTGACTTTC

clone size: few
J gene: TRBJ2-1
V gene: TRBV4-1
D gene: TRBD2
CDR3 protein: CASSQGRAGTYNEQFF
CDR3 DNA: TGCGCCAGCAGCCAAGGCCGAGCGGGGACTTACAATGAGCAGTTCTTC

clone size: -
J gene: TRBJ2-7
V gene: TRBV11-2
D gene: -
CDR3 protein: CASTEQLDYEQYF
CDR3 DNA: TGTGCCAGCACAGAACAGCTCGACTACGAGCAGTACTTC

clone size: -
J gene: TRBJ2-7
V gene: TRBV29-1
D gene: -
CDR3 protein: CSVYTPGDPKDYEQYF
CDR3 DNA: TGCAGCGTCTACACGCCGGGGGACCCTAAAGACTACGAGCAGTACTTC

clone size: -
J gene: TRBJ1-2
V gene: TRBV19
D gene: TRBD1
CDR3 protein: CASSRTGAYGYTF
CDR3 DNA: TGTGCCAGTAGTCGGACAGGGGCCTATGGCTACACCTTC

clone size: -
J gene: TRBJ2-5
V gene: TRBV4-1
D gene: TRBD2
CDR3 protein: CASSQGLAGGQETQYF
CDR3 DNA: TGCGCCAGCAGCCAGGGACTAGCGGGAGGACAAGAGACCCAGTACTTC

clone size: -
J gene: TRBJ2-2
V gene: TRBV7-6
D gene: TRBD2
CDR3 protein: CASSLEGGTSGPGELFF
CDR3 DNA: TGTGCCAGCAGCTTAGAAGGGGGGACTAGCGGTCCCGGGGAGCTGTTTTTT

clone size: -
J gene: TRBJ1-1
V gene: TRBV7-9
D gene: TRBD1
CDR3 protein: CASSLVRGGAPMNTEAFF
CDR3 DNA: TGTGCCAGCAGCTTAGTCAGAGGGGGCGCGCCCATGAACACTGAAGCTTTCTTT

clone size: -
J gene: TRBJ1-1
V gene: TRBV6-5
D gene: -
CDR3 protein: CASGRDPEAFF
CDR3 DNA: TGTGCCAGCGGGCGGGACCCTGAAGCTTTCTTT

clone size: -
J gene: TRBJ1-1
V gene: TRBV6-2/TRBV6-3
D gene: TRBD1
CDR3 protein: CASSSRGTGTGLPISVTEAFF
CDR3 DNA: TGTGCCAGCAGCTCAAGGGGGACCGGGACAGGGCTTCCTATTTCGGTCACTGAAGCTTTCTTT

clone size: -
J gene: TRBJ1-4
V gene: TRBV5-1
D gene: -
CDR3 protein: CASSGDAGFGEKLFF
CDR3 DNA: TGCGCCAGCAGCGGAGATGCAGGGTTTGGTGAAAAACTGTTTTTT